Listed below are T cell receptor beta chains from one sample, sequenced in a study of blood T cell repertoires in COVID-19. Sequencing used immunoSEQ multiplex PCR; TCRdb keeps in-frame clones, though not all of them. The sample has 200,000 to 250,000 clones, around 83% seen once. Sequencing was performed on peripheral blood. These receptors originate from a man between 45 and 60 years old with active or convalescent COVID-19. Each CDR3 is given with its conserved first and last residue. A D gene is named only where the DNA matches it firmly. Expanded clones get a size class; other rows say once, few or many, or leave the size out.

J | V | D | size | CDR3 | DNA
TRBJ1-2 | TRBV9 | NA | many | CATSAGDNYGYTF | TGTGCCACATCTGCCGGGGATAACTATGGCTACACCTTC
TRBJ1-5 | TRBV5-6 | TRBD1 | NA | CASSSSLGQGWEPQHF | TGTGCCAGCAGCTCTAGCTTAGGACAGGGGTGGGAGCCCCAGCATTTT
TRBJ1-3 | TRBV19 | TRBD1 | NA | CASSMGTGYSGNTIYF | TGTGCCAGTAGTATGGGGACAGGTTACTCTGGAAACACCATATATTTT
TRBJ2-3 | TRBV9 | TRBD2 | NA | CASSRAGGPQDTQYF | TGTGCCAGCAGCCGAGCGGGGGGGCCCCAAGATACGCAGTATTTT
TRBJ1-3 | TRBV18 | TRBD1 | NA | CASSRGQGRGNTIYF | TGTGCCAGCTCCCGGGGACAGGGTCGTGGAAACACCATATATTTT
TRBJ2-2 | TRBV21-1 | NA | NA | CARNRRTGADGELFF | TGTGCCCGAAACAGAAGGACAGGGGCTGACGGGGAGCTGTTTTTT
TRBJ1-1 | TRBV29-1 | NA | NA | CSVARSNTEAFF | TGCAGCGTAGCCAGGTCGAACACTGAAGCTTTCTTT
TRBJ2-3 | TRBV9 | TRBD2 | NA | CASSVTSGGAPDTQYF | TGTGCCAGCAGCGTCACTAGCGGGGGGGCGCCAGATACGCAGTATTTT
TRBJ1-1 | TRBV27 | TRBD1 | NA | CASSPGKGTGAPMNTEAFF | TGTGCCAGCAGTCCCGGTAAAGGGACAGGGGCTCCTATGAACACTGAAGCTTTCTTT
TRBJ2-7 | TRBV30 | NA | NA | CAWRGRLGEQYF | TGTGCCTGGAGAGGCAGGCTTGGCGAGCAGTACTTC
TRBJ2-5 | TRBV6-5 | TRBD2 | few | CASSLLAERWETQYF | TGTGCCAGCAGTTTACTAGCGGAGAGGTGGGAGACCCAGTACTTC
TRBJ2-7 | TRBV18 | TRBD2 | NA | CASSPISLARTYEQYF | TGTGCCAGCTCACCAATATCACTAGCGAGGACCTACGAGCAGTACTTC
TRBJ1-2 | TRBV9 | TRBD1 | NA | CASSAAGTGLLGYTF | TGTGCCAGCAGCGCCGCCGGGACAGGGCTACTCGGCTACACCTTC
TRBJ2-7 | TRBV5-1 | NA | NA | CASSLTGTPYEQYF | TGCGCCAGCAGCTTGACCGGTACGCCCTACGAGCAGTACTTC
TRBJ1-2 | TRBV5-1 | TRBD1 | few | CASSPDRGYGYTF | TGCGCCAGCAGCCCAGACAGGGGCTATGGCTACACCTTC
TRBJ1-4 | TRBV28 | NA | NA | CASSNLDGATNEKLFF | TGTGCCAGCAGTAATTTAGACGGGGCAACTAATGAAAAACTGTTTTTT
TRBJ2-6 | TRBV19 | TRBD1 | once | CASSIAPYRQGALTGANVLTF | TGTGCCAGTAGTATAGCCCCGTATAGACAGGGGGCGTTGACTGGGGCCAACGTCCTGACTTTC
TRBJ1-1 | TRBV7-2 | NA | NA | CASSQNLRSAEAFF | TGTGCCAGCAGCCAAAACTTAAGAAGTGCTGAAGCTTTCTTT
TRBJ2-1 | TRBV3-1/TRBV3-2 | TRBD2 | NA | CASSRLAGAEQFF | TGTGCCAGCAGCCGGCTAGCGGGAGCTGAGCAGTTCTTC
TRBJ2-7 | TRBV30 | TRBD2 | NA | CAWSRGLAGDPQGEQYF | TGTGCCTGGAGTCGGGGACTAGCGGGGGACCCCCAGGGGGAGCAGTACTTC
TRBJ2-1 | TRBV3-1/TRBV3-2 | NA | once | CASSQVEAYNEQFF | TGTGCCAGCAGCCAAGTGGAGGCCTACAATGAGCAGTTCTTC
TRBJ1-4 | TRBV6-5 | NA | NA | CASKPSGRLGEKLFF | TGTGCCAGTAAACCAAGCGGGCGATTAGGCGAAAAACTGTTTTTT
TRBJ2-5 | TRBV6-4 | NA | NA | CASRGPPDLETRRETQYF | TGTGCCAGCAGAGGCCCTCCGGATCTAGAGACTCGAAGGGAGACCCAGTACTTC
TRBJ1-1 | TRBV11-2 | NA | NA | CASSSLRGSEAFF | TGTGCCAGCAGCTCGCTTCGGGGTAGTGAAGCTTTCTTT
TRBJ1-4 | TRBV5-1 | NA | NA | CASSSQTGTNEKLFF | TGCGCCAGCAGCTCGCAGACGGGAACTAATGAAAAACTGTTTTTT
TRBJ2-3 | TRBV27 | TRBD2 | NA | CASSEREGLSDTQYF | TGTGCCAGCAGTGAGCGGGAGGGCCTTTCGGATACGCAGTATTTT
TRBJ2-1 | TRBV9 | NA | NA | CASSPGLLSSYNEQFF | TGTGCCAGCAGCCCAGGACTGTTGAGCTCCTACAATGAGCAGTTCTTC
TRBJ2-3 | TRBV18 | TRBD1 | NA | CASSPRQGGSADTQYF | TGTGCCAGCTCACCTCGACAGGGGGGGTCGGCAGATACGCAGTATTTT
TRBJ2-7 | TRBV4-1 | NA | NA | CASSQEGLSSYEQYF | TGCGCCAGCAGCCAAGAGGGGCTGAGCTCCTACGAGCAGTACTTC
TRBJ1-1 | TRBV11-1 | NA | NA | CASTLPQIPEAFF | TGTGCCAGCACTCTCCCGCAGATCCCTGAAGCTTTCTTT
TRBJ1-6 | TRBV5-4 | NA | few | CASSLGPSRPGGGSPLHF | TGTGCCAGCAGCTTGGGCCCGTCCCGTCCGGGGGGGGGTTCACCCCTCCACTTT
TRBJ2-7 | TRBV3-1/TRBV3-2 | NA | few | CASSQGTDSYEQYF | TGTGCCAGCAGCCAAGGGACAGATTCCTACGAGCAGTACTTC
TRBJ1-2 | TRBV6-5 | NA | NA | CASKRGEGNYGYTF | TGTGCCAGCAAGCGAGGGGAGGGGAACTATGGCTACACCTTC
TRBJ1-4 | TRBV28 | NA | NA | CASRPGVVYEKLFF | TGTGCCAGCAGACCAGGGGTCGTCTATGAAAAACTGTTTTTT
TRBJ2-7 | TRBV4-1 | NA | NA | CASSQVIAGVSREQYF | TGCGCCAGCAGCCAAGTTATCGCCGGGGTGTCCCGCGAGCAGTACTTC
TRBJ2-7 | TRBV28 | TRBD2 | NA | CASSPSGRANEQYF | TGTGCCAGCAGTCCTAGCGGGAGGGCAAATGAGCAGTACTTC
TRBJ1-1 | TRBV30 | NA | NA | CAWNVQRVMNTEAFF | TGTGCCTGGAATGTACAACGGGTAATGAACACTGAAGCTTTCTTT
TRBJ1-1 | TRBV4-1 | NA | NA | CASSQGQKNTEAFF | TGCGCCAGCAGCCAAGGGCAGAAGAACACTGAAGCTTTCTTT
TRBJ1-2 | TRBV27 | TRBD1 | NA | CASIPFYTGGTYGYTF | TGTGCCAGCATCCCATTTTACACAGGGGGCACCTATGGCTACACCTTC
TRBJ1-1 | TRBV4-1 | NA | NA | CASRAALGNTEAFF | TGCGCCAGCAGGGCGGCCCTAGGAAACACTGAAGCTTTCTTT
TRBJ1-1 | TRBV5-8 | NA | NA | CASSLRQVNTEAFF | TGTGCCAGCAGCTTGAGACAGGTGAACACTGAAGCTTTCTTT
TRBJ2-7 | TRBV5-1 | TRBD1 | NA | CASSTGTGTYEQYF | TGCGCCAGCAGCACCGGGACAGGAACCTACGAGCAGTACTTC
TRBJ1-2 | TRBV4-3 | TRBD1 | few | CASSQDTGQGLYGYTF | TGCGCCAGCAGCCAAGATACGGGACAGGGACTCTATGGCTACACCTTC
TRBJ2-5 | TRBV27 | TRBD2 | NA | CASRQRGLMETQYF | TGTGCCAGCAGGCAGCGGGGCCTTATGGAGACCCAGTACTTC
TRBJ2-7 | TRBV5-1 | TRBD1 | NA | CASSLGLGQTPRYEQYF | TGCGCCAGCAGCTTGGGGCTGGGACAGACCCCTCGGTACGAGCAGTACTTC
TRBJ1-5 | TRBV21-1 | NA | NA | CASSKGGVGGSNQPQHF | TGTGCCAGCAGCAAAGGGGGAGTGGGGGGGAGCAATCAGCCCCAGCATTTT
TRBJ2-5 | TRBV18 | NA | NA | CASSDKRTQYF | TGTGCCAGCTCAGATAAGAGGACCCAGTACTTC
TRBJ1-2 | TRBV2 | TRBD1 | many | CASSTGGGNNYGYPF | TGTGCCAGCAGTACAGGGGGCGGAAATAACTATGGCTACCCCTTC
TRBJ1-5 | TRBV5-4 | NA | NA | CASSSTGSGVSNQPQHF | TGTGCCAGCAGCTCGACGGGGTCGGGGGTAAGCAATCAGCCCCAGCATTTT
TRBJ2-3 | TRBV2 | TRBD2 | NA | CASRERLAGGDTQYF | TGTGCCAGCAGGGAGAGACTAGCGGGCGGAGATACGCAGTATTTT
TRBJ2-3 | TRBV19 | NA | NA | CASTPWLSGGTDTQYF | TGTGCCAGTACCCCCTGGCTAAGTGGAGGCACAGATACGCAGTATTTT